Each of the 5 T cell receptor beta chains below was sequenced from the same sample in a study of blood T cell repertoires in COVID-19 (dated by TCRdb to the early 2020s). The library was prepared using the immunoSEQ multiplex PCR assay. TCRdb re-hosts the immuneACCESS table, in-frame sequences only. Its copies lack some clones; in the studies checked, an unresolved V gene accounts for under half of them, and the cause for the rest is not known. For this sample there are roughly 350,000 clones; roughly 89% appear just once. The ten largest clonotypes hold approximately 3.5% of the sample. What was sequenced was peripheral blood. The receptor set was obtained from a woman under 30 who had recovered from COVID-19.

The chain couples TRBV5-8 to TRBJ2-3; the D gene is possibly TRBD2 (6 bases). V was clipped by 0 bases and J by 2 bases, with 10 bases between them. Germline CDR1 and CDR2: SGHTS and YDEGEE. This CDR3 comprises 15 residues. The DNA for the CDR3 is TGTGCCAGCAGCTTGGGTGCGGGATTCACAGATACGCAGTATTTT. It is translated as CASSLGAGFTDTQYF.

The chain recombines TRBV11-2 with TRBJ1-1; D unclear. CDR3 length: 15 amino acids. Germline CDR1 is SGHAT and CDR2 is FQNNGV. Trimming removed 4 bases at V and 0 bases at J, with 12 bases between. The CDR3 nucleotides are TGTGCCAGCAGCTCCAGACTCACCATGAACACTGAAGCTTTCTTT. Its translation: CASSSRLTMNTEAFF.

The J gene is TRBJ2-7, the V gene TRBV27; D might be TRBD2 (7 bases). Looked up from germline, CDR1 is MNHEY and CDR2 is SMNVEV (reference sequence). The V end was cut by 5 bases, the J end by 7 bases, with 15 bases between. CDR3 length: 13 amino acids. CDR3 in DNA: TGTGCCAGCAGTCCCATACAGGGAGGGGAGCAGTACGTC. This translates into CASSPIQGGEQYV.

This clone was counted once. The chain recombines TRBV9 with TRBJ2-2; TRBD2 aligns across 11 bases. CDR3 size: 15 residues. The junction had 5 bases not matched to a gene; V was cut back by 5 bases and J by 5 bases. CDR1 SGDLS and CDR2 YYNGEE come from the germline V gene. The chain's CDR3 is CASRVGLAETGELFF. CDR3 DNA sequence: TGTGCCAGCAGGGTGGGACTAGCGGAGACCGGGGAGCTGTTTTTT.

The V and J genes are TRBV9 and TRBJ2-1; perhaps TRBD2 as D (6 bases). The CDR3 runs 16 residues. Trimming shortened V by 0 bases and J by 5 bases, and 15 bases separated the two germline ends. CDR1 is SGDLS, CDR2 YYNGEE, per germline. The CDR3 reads CASSVGAAGGHNEQFF. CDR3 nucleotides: TGTGCCAGCAGCGTAGGCGCAGCGGGTGGACACAATGAGCAGTTCTTC.